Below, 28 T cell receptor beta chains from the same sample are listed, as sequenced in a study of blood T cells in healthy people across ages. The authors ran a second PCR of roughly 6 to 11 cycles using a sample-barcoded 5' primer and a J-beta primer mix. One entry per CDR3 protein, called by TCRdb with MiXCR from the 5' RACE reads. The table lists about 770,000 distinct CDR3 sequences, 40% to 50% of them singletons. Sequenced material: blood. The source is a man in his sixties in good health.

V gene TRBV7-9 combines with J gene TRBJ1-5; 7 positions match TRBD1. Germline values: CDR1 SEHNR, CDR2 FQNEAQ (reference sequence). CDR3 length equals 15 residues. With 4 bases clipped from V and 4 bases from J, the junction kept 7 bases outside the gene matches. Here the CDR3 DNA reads TGTGCCAGCAGCTCGTCGGGACAGAAAAATCAGCCCCAGCATTTT. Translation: CASSSSGQKNQPQHF.

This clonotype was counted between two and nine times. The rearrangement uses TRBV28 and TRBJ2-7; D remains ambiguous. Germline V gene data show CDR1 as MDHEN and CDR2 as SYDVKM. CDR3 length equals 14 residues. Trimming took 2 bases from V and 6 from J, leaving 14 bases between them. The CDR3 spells CASSLDTPVGEQYF. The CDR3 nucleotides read TGTGCCAGCAGTTTAGACACCCCGGTCGGCGAGCAGTACTTC.

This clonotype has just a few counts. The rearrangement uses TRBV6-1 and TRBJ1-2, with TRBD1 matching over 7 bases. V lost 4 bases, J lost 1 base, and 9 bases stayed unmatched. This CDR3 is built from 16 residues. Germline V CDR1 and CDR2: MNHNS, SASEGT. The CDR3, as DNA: TGTGCCAGCAGTGGGCGGCAGGGGGGCCTTAACTATGGCTACACCTTC. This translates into CASSGRQGGLNYGYTF.

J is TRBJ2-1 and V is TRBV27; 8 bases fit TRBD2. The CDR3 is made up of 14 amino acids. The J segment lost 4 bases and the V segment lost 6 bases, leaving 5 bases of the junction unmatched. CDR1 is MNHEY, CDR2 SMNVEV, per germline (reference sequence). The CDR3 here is CASSKLAEYNEQFF. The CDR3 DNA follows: TGTGCCAGCAGCAAACTAGCGGAATACAATGAGCAGTTCTTC.

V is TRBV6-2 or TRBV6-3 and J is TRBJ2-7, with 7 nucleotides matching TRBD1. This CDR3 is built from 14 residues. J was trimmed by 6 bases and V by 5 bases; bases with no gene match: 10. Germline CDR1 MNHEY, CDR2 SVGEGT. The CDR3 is CASSRRRQGVEQYF. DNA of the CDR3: TGTGCCAGCAGTAGACGCCGACAGGGCGTCGAGCAGTACTTC.

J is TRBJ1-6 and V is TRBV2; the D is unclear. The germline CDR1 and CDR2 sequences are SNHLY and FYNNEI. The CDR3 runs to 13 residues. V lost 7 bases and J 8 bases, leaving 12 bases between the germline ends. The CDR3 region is CASMRTAYSPLHF. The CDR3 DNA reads TGTGCCAGCATGAGGACGGCCTATTCACCCCTCCACTTT.

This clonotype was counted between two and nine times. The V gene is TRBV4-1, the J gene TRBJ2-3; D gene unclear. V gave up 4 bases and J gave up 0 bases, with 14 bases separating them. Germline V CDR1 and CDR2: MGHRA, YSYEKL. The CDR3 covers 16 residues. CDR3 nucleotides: TGCGCCAGCAGCCTACAGATGACGGGTAGCACAGATACGCAGTATTTT. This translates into CASSLQMTGSTDTQYF.

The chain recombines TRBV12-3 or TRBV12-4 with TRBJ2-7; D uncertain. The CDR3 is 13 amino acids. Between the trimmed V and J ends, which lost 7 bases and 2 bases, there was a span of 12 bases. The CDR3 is CASTRTSAYEQYF. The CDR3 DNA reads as TGTGCCAGCACCCGGACGTCTGCCTACGAGCAGTACTTC.

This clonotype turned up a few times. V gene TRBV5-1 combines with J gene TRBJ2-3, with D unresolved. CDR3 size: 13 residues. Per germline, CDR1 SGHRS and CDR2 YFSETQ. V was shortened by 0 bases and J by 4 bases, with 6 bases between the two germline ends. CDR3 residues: CASSLDIADTQYF. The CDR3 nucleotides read TGCGCCAGCAGCTTGGATATCGCAGATACGCAGTATTTT. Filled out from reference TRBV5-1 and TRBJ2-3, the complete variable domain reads KAGVTQTPRYLIKTRGQQVTLSCSPISGHRSVSWYQQTPGQGLQFLFEYFSETQRNKGNFPGRFSGRQFSNSRSEMNVSTLELGDSALYLCASSLDIADTQYFGPGTRLTVL.

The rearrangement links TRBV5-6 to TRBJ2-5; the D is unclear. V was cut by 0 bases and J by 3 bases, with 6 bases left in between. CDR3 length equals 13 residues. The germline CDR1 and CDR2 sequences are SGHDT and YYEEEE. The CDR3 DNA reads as TGTGCCAGCAGCTTGGGTCCTAAAGAGACCCAGTACTTC. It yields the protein CASSLGPKETQYF.

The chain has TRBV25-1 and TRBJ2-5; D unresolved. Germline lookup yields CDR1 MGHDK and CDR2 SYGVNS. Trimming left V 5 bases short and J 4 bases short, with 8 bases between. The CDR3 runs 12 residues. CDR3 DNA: TGTGCCAGCAGTTACACGCTAGAGACCCAGTACTTC. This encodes CASSYTLETQYF.

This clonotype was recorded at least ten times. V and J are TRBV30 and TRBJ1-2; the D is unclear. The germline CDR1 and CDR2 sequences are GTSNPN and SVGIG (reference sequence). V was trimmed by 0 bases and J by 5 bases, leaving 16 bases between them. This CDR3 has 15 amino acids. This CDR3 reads CAWSVSGGYSYGYTF. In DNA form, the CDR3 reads TGTGCCTGGAGTGTATCGGGAGGGTACTCTTATGGCTACACCTTC.

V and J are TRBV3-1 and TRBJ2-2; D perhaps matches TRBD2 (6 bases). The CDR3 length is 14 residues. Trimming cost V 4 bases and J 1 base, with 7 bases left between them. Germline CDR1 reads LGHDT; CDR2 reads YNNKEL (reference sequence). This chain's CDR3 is CASSPEGNTGELFF. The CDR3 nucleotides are TGTGCCAGCAGCCCGGAGGGGAACACCGGGGAGCTGTTTTTT.

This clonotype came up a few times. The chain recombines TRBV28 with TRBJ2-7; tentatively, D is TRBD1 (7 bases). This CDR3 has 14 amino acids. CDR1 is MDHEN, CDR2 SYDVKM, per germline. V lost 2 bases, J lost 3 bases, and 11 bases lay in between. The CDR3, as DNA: TGTGCCAGCAGTTTACAGGGGGGCAACTACGAGCAGTACTTC. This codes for CASSLQGGNYEQYF.

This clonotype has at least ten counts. CDR3 sequence: CASRSGGADTQYF. In DNA, the CDR3 is TGTGCCAGCAGATCGGGGGGTGCAGATACGCAGTATTTT. The J gene is TRBJ2-3, the V gene TRBV6-5; 7 positions match TRBD2. Germline V gives CDR1 MNHEY, CDR2 SVGAGI. The J segment lost 4 bases and the V segment lost 6 bases, leaving 4 bases of the junction unmatched. The CDR3 extends over 13 amino acids.

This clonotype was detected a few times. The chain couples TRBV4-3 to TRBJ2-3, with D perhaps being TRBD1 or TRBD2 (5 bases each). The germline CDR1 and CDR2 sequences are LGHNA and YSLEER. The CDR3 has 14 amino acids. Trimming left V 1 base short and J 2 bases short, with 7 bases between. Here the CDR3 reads CASSQGGFTDTQYF. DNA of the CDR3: TGCGCCAGCAGCCAAGGGGGGTTCACAGATACGCAGTATTTT.

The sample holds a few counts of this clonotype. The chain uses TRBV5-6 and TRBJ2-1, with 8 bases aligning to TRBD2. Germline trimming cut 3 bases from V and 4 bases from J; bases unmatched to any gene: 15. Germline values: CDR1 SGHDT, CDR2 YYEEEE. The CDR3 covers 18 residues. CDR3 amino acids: CASSSRLGLAGPYNEQFF. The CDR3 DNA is TGTGCCAGCAGCTCCCGCCTCGGACTAGCTGGTCCATACAATGAGCAGTTCTTC. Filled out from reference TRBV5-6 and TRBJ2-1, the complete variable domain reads DAGVTQSPTHLIKTRGQQVTLRCSPKSGHDTVSWYQQALGQGPQFIFQYYEEEERQRGNFPDRFSGHQFPNYSSELNVNALLLGDSALYLCASSSRLGLAGPYNEQFFGPGTRLTVL.

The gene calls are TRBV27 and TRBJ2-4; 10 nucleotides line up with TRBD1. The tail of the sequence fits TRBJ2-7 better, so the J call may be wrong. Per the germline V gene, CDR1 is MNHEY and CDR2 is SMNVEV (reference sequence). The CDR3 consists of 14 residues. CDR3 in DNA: TGTGCCAAGTCCCAAAGGGACAGGGGCTACGAGCAGTACTTC. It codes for CAKSQRDRGYEQYF.

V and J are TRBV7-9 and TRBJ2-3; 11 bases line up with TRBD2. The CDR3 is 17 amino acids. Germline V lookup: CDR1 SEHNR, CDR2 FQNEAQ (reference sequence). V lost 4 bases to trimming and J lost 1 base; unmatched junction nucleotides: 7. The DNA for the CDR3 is TGTGCCAGCAGCTCCCTCACTAGCGGGGGCGGCACAGATACGCAGTATTTT. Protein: CASSSLTSGGGTDTQYF.

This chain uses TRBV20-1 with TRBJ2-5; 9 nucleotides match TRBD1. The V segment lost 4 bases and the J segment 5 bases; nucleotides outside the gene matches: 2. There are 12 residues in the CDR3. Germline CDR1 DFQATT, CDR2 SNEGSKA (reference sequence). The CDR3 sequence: CSAIGTGETQYF. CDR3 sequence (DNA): TGCAGTGCTATTGGGACAGGGGAGACCCAGTACTTC.

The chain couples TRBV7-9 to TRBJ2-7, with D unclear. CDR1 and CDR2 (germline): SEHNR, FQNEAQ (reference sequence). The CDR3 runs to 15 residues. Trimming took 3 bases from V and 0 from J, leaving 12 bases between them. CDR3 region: CASSFPGRSSYEQYF. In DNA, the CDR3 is TGTGCCAGCAGCTTTCCCGGCAGAAGCTCCTACGAGCAGTACTTC. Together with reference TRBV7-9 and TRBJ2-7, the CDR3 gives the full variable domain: DTGVSQNPRHKITKRGQNVTFRCDPISEHNRLYWYRQTLGQGPEFLTYFQNEAQLEKSRLLSDRFSAERPKGSFSTLEIQRTEQGDSAMYLCASSFPGRSSYEQYFGPGTRLTVT.

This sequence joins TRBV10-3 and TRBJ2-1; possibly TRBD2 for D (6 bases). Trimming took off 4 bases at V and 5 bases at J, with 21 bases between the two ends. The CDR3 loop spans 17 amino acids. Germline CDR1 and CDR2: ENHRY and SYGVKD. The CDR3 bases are TGTGCCATCAGTGGTGGGACTGACAACGCCGCTCACAATGAGCAGTTCTTC. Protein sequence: CAISGGTDNAAHNEQFF.

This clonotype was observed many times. The CDR3 loop is CASSPGTGGGYGYTF. The CDR3 DNA is TGTGCCAGCAGCCCCGGGACAGGGGGGGGTTATGGCTACACCTTC. This chain connects TRBV3-1 to TRBJ1-2, with 11 nucleotides matching TRBD1. The trim removed 4 bases at V and 5 bases at J, leaving 6 bases unmatched. The germline CDR1 and CDR2 sequences are LGHDT and YNNKEL (reference sequence). The CDR3 sequence is 15 residues long.

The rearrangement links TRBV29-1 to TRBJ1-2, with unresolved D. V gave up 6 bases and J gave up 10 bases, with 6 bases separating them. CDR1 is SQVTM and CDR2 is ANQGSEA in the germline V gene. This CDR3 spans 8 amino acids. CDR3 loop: CSVDPYTF. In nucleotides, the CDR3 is TGCAGCGTGGACCCCTACACCTTC.

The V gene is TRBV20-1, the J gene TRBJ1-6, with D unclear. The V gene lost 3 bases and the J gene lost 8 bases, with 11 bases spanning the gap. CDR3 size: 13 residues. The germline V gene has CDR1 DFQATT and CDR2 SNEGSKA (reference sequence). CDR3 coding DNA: TGCAGTGCTAGCGAACAGACCTATTCACCCCTCCACTTT. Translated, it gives CSASEQTYSPLHF.

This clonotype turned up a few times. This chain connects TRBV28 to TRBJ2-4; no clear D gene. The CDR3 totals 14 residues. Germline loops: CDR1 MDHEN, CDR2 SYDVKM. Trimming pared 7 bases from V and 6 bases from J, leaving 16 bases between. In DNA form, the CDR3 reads TGTGCCAGCAACCCCCATGGCCGTTCAAACATTCAGTACTTC. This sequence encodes CASNPHGRSNIQYF.

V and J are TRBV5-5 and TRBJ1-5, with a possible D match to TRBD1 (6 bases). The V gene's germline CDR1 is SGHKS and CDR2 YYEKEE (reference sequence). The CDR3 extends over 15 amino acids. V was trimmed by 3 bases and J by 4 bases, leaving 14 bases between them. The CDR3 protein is CASSSGTTRNQPQHF. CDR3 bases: TGTGCCAGCAGCTCCGGGACAACTAGAAATCAGCCCCAGCATTTT.

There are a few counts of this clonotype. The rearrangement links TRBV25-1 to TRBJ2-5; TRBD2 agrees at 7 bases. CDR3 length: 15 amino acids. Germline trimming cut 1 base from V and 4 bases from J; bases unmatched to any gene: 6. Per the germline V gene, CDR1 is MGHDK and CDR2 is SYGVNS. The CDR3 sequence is CASSESEGRGETQYF. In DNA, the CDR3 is TGTGCCAGCAGTGAATCAGAGGGGAGGGGAGAGACCCAGTACTTC.